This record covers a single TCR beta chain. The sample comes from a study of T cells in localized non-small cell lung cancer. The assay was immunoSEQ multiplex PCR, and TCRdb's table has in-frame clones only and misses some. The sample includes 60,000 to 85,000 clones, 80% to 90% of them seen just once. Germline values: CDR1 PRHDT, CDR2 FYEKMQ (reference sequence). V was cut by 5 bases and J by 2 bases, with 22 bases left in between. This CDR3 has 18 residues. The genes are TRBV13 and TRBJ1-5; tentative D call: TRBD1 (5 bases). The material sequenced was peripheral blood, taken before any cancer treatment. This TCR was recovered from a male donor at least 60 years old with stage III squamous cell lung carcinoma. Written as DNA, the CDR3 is TGTGCCAGCAGCGACTCCCGTATGGGGGGTTTGGGCAATCAGCCCCAGCATTTT. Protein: CASSDSRMGGLGNQPQHF.